The 31 T cell receptor beta chains reported below all come from one sample, sequenced in a study of blood T cell repertoires in COVID-19. Assay: immunoSEQ multiplex PCR; the TCRdb copy retains only in-frame clones and omits some. The top ten hold 15% to 18% of the sample, which has under 50,000 clones, nearly 90% seen once. The material sequenced was peripheral blood. Receptor source: a man aged 65 to 85 with active COVID-19.

The chain links TRBV19 to TRBJ1-5; 7 bases match TRBD1. Germline V gene data show CDR1 as LNHDA and CDR2 as SQIVND (reference sequence). This CDR3 has 16 residues. J was trimmed by 0 bases and V by 5 bases; bases with no gene match: 7. CDR3 in DNA: TGTGCCAGTAGTCTCAAGGGGGCCATTAGCAATCAGCCCCAGCATTTT. Translation gives CASSLKGAISNQPQHF. The variable domain in full, with the rest retrieved from reference TRBV19 and TRBJ1-5, is DGGITQSPKYLFRKEGQNVTLSCEQNLNHDAMYWYRQDPGQGLRLIYYSQIVNDFQKGDIAEGYSVSREKKESFPLTVTSAQKNPTAFYLCASSLKGAISNQPQHFGDGTRLSIL.

The genes are TRBV7-5 and TRBJ1-3; the table's D call, TRBD1, was not checked against the DNA. TRBV7-5 is a listed pseudogene. The CDR3 totals 17 residues. The CDR3 DNA reads as TGTGGTAACGAAGGCCCCAAGAGACCGGACAGGGTGGACACCATATATTTT. Protein sequence: CGNEGPKRPDRVDTIYF.

DNA of the CDR3: TGTGCCAGCAGCGTAAATGTAGGCGGGGTTCACGAGCAGTACTTC. It codes for CASSVNVGGVHEQYF. This chain links TRBV9 with TRBJ2-7; D possibly corresponds to TRBD2 (6 bases). The CDR3 contains 15 residues. The germline V gene encodes CDR1 SGDLS and CDR2 YYNGEE. V gave up 1 base and J gave up 5 bases, with 16 bases separating them. The full variable domain, rest sourced from reference TRBV9 and TRBJ2-7, is DSGVTQTPKHLITATGQRVTLRCSPRSGDLSVYWYQQSLDQGLQFLIQYYNGEERAKGNILERFSAQQFPDLHSELNLSSLELGDSALYFCASSVNVGGVHEQYFGPGTRLTVT.

This clone appeared a single time. The chain links TRBV9 to TRBJ2-3; 9 bases are shared with TRBD2. Germline V gene sequence: CDR1 SGDLS, CDR2 YYNGEE. V was pared by 0 bases and J by 6 bases, with 5 bases of the junction left unmatched. The CDR3 has 15 residues. The CDR3 region is CASSVDGGGADTQYF. CDR3 DNA: TGTGCCAGCAGCGTAGACGGCGGGGGGGCGGATACGCAGTATTTT.

DNA for the CDR3: TGCGCCAGCAGCCAAGACCTCAATTCACCCCTCCACTTT. Amino acids: CASSQDLNSPLHF. The chain carries TRBV4-3 and TRBJ1-6; D gene uncertain. The length of the CDR3 is 13 residues. Germline CDR1 and CDR2: LGHNA and YSLEER. V lost 0 bases and J 7 bases, leaving 4 bases between the germline ends.

This clone was recorded once. The V gene is TRBV5-1, the J gene TRBJ1-1; TRBD1 agrees at 7 bases. V was clipped by 1 base and J by 1 base; unmatched bases: 1. CDR1 and CDR2 from the germline V gene are SGHRS and YFSETQ. The length of the CDR3 is 14 residues. In nucleotides, the CDR3 is TGCGCCAGCAGCTTGAGACAGGGGAACACTGAAGCTTTCTTT. Protein product: CASSLRQGNTEAFF. Full variable domain (outside the CDR3, taken from reference TRBV5-1 and TRBJ1-1): KAGVTQTPRYLIKTRGQQVTLSCSPISGHRSVSWYQQTPGQGLQFLFEYFSETQRNKGNFPGRFSGRQFSNSRSEMNVSTLELGDSALYLCASSLRQGNTEAFFGQGTRLTVV.

The J gene is TRBJ2-1, the V gene TRBV7-9, with TRBD1 as a possible D gene (5 bases). Trimming removed 1 base at V and 8 bases at J, with 21 bases between. This CDR3 has 17 residues. Germline V lookup: CDR1 SEHNR, CDR2 FQNEAQ (reference sequence). The DNA of the CDR3 is TGTGCCAGCAGCTTAGAAGGGCAGGGCACGACTTGGGATGAGCAGTTCTTC. The encoded protein is CASSLEGQGTTWDEQFF.

This clone was seen a handful of times. CDR3 region: CASSYSPGGNQPQHF. The CDR3 region has the DNA TGTGCCAGCAGTTACTCGCCGGGGGGCAATCAGCCCCAGCATTTT. The chain uses TRBV6-2 or TRBV6-3 and TRBJ1-5; a possible D gene is TRBD1 (5 bases). The V and J ends lost 0 bases and 2 bases respectively, with 8 bases between them. In germline, CDR1 is MNHEY, CDR2 SVGEGT. The CDR3 contains 15 residues.

Here the CDR3 reads CSVAEANYGYTF. As DNA, the CDR3 is TGCAGCGTCGCGGAAGCTAACTATGGCTACACCTTC. V is TRBV29-1 and J is TRBJ1-2; D not resolved. Trimming cost V 6 bases and J 0 bases, with 8 bases left between them. The length of the CDR3 is 12 residues. Germline V gene sequence: CDR1 SQVTM, CDR2 ANQGSEA.

The chain carries TRBV7-2 and TRBJ1-2; D is perhaps TRBD1 (6 bases). Germline CDR1 is SGHTA and CDR2 is FQGNSA. The CDR3 runs to 14 residues. Between the trimmed V and J ends, which lost 5 bases and 4 bases, there was a span of 14 bases. CDR3 in amino acids: CASSQYQGFYGYTF. The CDR3, as DNA: TGTGCCAGCAGCCAATATCAGGGGTTCTATGGCTACACCTTC.

This clone was counted a single time. This chain connects TRBV9 to TRBJ2-5; 7 bases line up with TRBD1. The CDR3 is 15 residues long. Trimming removed 0 bases from V and 4 bases from J; junction bases left unmatched: 6. In germline, CDR1 is SGDLS, CDR2 YYNGEE. As DNA, the CDR3 is TGTGCCAGCAGCGTAGAAAGGGCAGGGGGAGAGACCCAGTACTTC. It encodes CASSVERAGGETQYF.

The chain uses TRBV14 and TRBJ1-2; the D is unclear. CDR3 length equals 12 residues. The germline V gene encodes CDR1 SGHDN and CDR2 FVKESK. V lost 0 bases and J 8 bases, leaving 7 bases between the germline ends. CDR3 protein: CASSQDVRGYTF. The CDR3 nucleotides are TGTGCCAGCAGCCAAGATGTGAGGGGCTACACCTTC.

The rearrangement uses TRBV19 and TRBJ2-7; 7 bases fit TRBD1. The CDR3 has 13 residues. The germline V gene has CDR1 LNHDA and CDR2 SQIVND (reference sequence). The V segment lost 6 bases and the J segment 3 bases; nucleotides outside the gene matches: 5. The CDR3 DNA reads TGTGCCAGTAGAAAGGGGACAGACTACGAGCAGTACTTC. Translated, it gives CASRKGTDYEQYF. Combining the CDR3 with reference TRBV19 and TRBJ2-7 gives the whole variable domain DGGITQSPKYLFRKEGQNVTLSCEQNLNHDAMYWYRQDPGQGLRLIYYSQIVNDFQKGDIAEGYSVSREKKESFPLTVTSAQKNPTAFYLCASRKGTDYEQYFGPGTRLTVT.

The CDR3 DNA sequence: TGTGCCAGCAGCGGCGGGGGAGGGGGTGAAAAACTGTTTTTT. Protein: CASSGGGGGEKLFF. The rearrangement joins TRBV9 to TRBJ1-4, with D perhaps matching TRBD1 (6 bases). The V end was cut by 3 bases, the J end by 7 bases, with 13 bases between. The CDR3 contains 14 residues. Germline lookup yields CDR1 SGDLS and CDR2 YYNGEE.

The chain has TRBV18 and TRBJ1-3; D unresolved. Trimming removed 2 bases at V and 0 bases at J, with 8 bases between. Germline V CDR1 and CDR2: KGHSH, LQKENI. This CDR3 has 15 residues. The CDR3 region is CASSPFTVSGNTIYF. The CDR3 bases are TGTGCCAGCTCACCATTTACGGTCTCTGGAAACACCATATATTTT.

The chain is built from TRBV25-1 and TRBJ2-1; 10 bases map to TRBD2. V gave up 4 bases and J gave up 9 bases; unmatched junction bases: 9. Germline V gene data show CDR1 as MGHDK and CDR2 as SYGVNS. This CDR3 region has 15 residues. The CDR3 loop is CASSGQAGGGSEQFF. The CDR3 DNA follows: TGTGCCAGCAGTGGGCAAGCGGGGGGGGGCAGTGAGCAGTTCTTC. Based on the CDR3 plus reference TRBV25-1 and TRBJ2-1, the full variable domain is EADIYQTPRYLVIGTGKKITLECSQTMGHDKMYWYQQDPGMELHLIHYSYGVNSTEKGDLSSESTVSRIRTEHFPLTLESARPSHTSQYLCASSGQAGGGSEQFFGPGTRLTVL.

As DNA, the CDR3 is TGTGCCAGCAGAGCACAGGCGTACACTGAAGCTTTCTTT. Protein sequence: CASRAQAYTEAFF. The genes are TRBV2 and TRBJ1-1; TRBD1 is a possible D gene (5 bases). The CDR3 spans 13 residues. V dropped 6 bases and J dropped 3 bases, with 11 bases sitting between them. Germline V CDR1 and CDR2: SNHLY, FYNNEI.

The chain couples TRBV7-9 to TRBJ2-2; D might be TRBD2 (5 bases). The V end lost 1 base, the J end lost 1 base, and 10 bases lay between the germline ends. The CDR3 sequence is 16 residues long. The germline V gene encodes CDR1 SEHNR and CDR2 FQNEAQ (reference sequence). Here the CDR3 reads CASSLGLALNTGELFF. The CDR3 DNA is TGTGCCAGCAGCTTAGGTCTAGCCCTGAACACCGGGGAGCTGTTTTTT.

This chain links TRBV6-2 or TRBV6-3 with TRBJ2-7; D call uncertain. The CDR3 length is 15 residues. Trimming shortened V by 6 bases and J by 4 bases, and 19 bases separated the two germline ends. Germline CDR1 and CDR2: MNHEY and SVGEGT. The CDR3 region is CASSSPAGTPYEQYF. For the CDR3, the DNA is TGTGCCAGCAGCTCCCCTGCAGGCACTCCGTACGAGCAGTACTTC.

The chain recombines TRBV12-3 or TRBV12-4 with TRBJ1-1; D call uncertain. The CDR3 is 12 amino acids. Trimming took 6 bases from V and 4 from J, leaving 9 bases between them. The CDR3 DNA reads as TGTGCCAGCAGCCTAGCGGGCACTGAAGCTTTCTTT. Protein sequence: CASSLAGTEAFF.

V gene TRBV1 combines with J gene TRBJ2-2; the table's TRBD1 call for D was not verified on the DNA. TRBV1 is marked as a pseudogene. This CDR3 has 19 amino acids. CDR3 sequence: CTSSKRIQSDRENTGELFF. CDR3 sequence (DNA): TGCACCAGCAGCAAAAGGATCCAATCGGACAGGGAGAACACCGGGGAGCTGTTTTTT.

The rearrangement uses TRBV14 and TRBJ1-1, with 9 bases matching TRBD1. The germline V gene has CDR1 SGHDN and CDR2 FVKESK. J gave up 1 base and V 0 bases, and 3 bases lay outside the gene matches. This CDR3 contains 16 residues. Here the CDR3 reads CASSQDLGQGNTEAFF. The CDR3 bases are TGTGCCAGCAGCCAAGATTTGGGACAGGGGAACACTGAAGCTTTCTTT.

V usage is TRBV15 and J usage is TRBJ2-1; 7 bases match TRBD2. The V gene's germline CDR1 is LNHNV and CDR2 YYDKDF (reference sequence). V was pared by 0 bases and J by 3 bases, with 8 bases of the junction left unmatched. CDR3 length equals 17 residues. The chain's CDR3 is CATSREGSGTLYNEQFF. CDR3 in DNA: TGTGCCACCAGCAGAGAAGGCAGCGGGACCCTCTACAATGAGCAGTTCTTC.

The chain links TRBV10-3 to TRBJ1-2, with 7 bases that match TRBD1. The CDR3 runs 16 residues. Germline-derived CDR1 and CDR2 are ENHRY and SYGVKD. V lost 0 bases, J lost 3 bases, and 7 bases stayed unmatched. The CDR3 sequence: CAISESGGTGDYGYTF. The CDR3 DNA follows: TGTGCCATCAGTGAGTCTGGGGGAACAGGGGACTATGGCTACACCTTC.

V is TRBV10-3 and J is TRBJ1-2; 8 bases fit TRBD1. In germline, CDR1 is ENHRY, CDR2 SYGVKD. CDR3 length: 15 residues. V lost 3 bases, J lost 2 bases, and 5 bases stayed unmatched. In DNA, the CDR3 is TGTGCCATCAGTGAACAGGGGGGATCGAACTATGGCTACACCTTC. Amino acids: CAISEQGGSNYGYTF.

The rearrangement links TRBV12-3 or TRBV12-4 to TRBJ1-2, with D possibly TRBD1 on 5 matching bases. This CDR3 is built from 13 residues. V was shortened by 3 bases and J by 2 bases, with 7 bases between the two germline ends. CDR3 sequence: CASSFQGNYGYTF. The CDR3 DNA reads as TGTGCCAGCAGTTTCCAGGGAAACTATGGCTACACCTTC.

This clone was counted only a few times. The chain uses TRBV7-3 and TRBJ1-1, with D maybe TRBD1 (6 bases). The germline V and J ends were trimmed by 4 bases and 0 bases, with 15 bases remaining between them. The CDR3 is 16 residues long. Germline lookup yields CDR1 SGHTA and CDR2 FQGTGA. CDR3 sequence (DNA): TGTGCCAGCAGCTCGACGGACAGAGCGATGAACACTGAAGCTTTCTTT. Translated: CASSSTDRAMNTEAFF.

The chain employs TRBV29-1 and TRBJ1-6, with 7 positions matching TRBD1. This CDR3 is 16 amino acids long. Germline values: CDR1 SQVTM, CDR2 ANQGSEA. V dropped 6 bases and J dropped 0; count of bases not matched to a gene: 8. DNA for the CDR3: TGCAGCGTACGGGACAGCGCGAGCTCCTATAATTCACCCCTCCACTTT. Encoded protein: CSVRDSASSYNSPLHF.

This clone was detected only once. The chain is built from TRBV5-5 and TRBJ1-2; 10 nucleotides agree with TRBD1. The CDR3 length is 14 residues. V lost 4 bases, J lost 4 bases, and 4 bases stayed unmatched. Looked up from germline, CDR1 is SGHKS and CDR2 is YYEKEE (reference sequence). CDR3 sequence (DNA): TGTGCCAGCAGCCAGGGACAGGGGATCTATGGCTACACCTTC. Its translation is CASSQGQGIYGYTF. Supplemented by reference TRBV5-5 and TRBJ1-2, the full variable domain reads DAGVTQSPTHLIKTRGQQVTLRCSPISGHKSVSWYQQVLGQGPQFIFQYYEKEERGRGNFPDRFSARQFPNYSSELNVNALLLGDSALYLCASSQGQGIYGYTFGSGTRLTVV.

The J gene is TRBJ2-4, the V gene TRBV28; TRBD2 is a possible D gene (6 bases). Germline assignment: CDR1 MDHEN and CDR2 SYDVKM. Deletions cut 6 bases from V and 10 bases from J, with 16 bases between. The CDR3 consists of 13 residues. CDR3: CASSLGLGGIQYF. CDR3 DNA sequence: TGTGCCAGCAGCCTCGGGTTGGGGGGAATTCAGTACTTC.

The chain links TRBV28 to TRBJ2-7, with 7 nucleotides matching TRBD2. Per the germline V gene, CDR1 is MDHEN and CDR2 is SYDVKM. CDR3 length: 14 amino acids. The V segment lost 11 bases and the J segment 3 bases; nucleotides outside the gene matches: 13. The DNA of the CDR3 is TGTGCCGGGGGGGAGACCTTGAATATCTACGAGCAGTACTTC. Amino acids: CAGGETLNIYEQYF.